These 16 T cell receptor beta chains originate from one sample sequenced in a study of shared clonotypes between healthy human individuals. This table comes from immunoSEQ multiplex PCR, and its TCRdb copy is limited to in-frame clones, with some not included. The top ten clones hold 0.89% of a sample with some 1.1 million clones, 70% to 80% of them seen once. Sequencing input: memory CD4+ T cells from PBMCs. Subset of the sample: CD45RA-negative fraction. The receptors stem from a man between 18 and 29 years old in good health. Some clones in this sample may be carry-over from other donors' samples.

The V call is TRBV5-4, the J call TRBJ2-7, with D unclear. The CDR3 has 14 residues. CDR1 and CDR2 from the germline V gene are SGHNT and YYREEE (reference sequence). Trimming removed 3 bases from V and 5 bases from J, with 15 bases in between. The CDR3 protein is CASSWTSPPHEQYF. DNA of the CDR3: TGTGCCAGCAGCTGGACGTCCCCCCCCCACGAGCAGTACTTC.

The rearrangement uses TRBV5-4 and TRBJ2-2, with D perhaps matching TRBD1 (5 bases). Trimming removed 4 bases from V and 3 bases from J, with 10 bases in between. This CDR3 contains 14 residues. Germline lookup yields CDR1 SGHNT and CDR2 YYREEE (reference sequence). CDR3 nucleotide sequence: TGTGCCAGCAGCCGGACACGGGACACCGGGGAGCTGTTTTTT. Its protein product is CASSRTRDTGELFF.

This chain joins TRBV29-1 and TRBJ2-7; TRBD2 is a possible D gene (5 bases). Trimming shortened V by 4 bases and J by 3 bases, and 10 bases separated the two germline ends. Germline values: CDR1 SQVTM, CDR2 ANQGSEA. This CDR3 is 12 amino acids long. This CDR3 is CSVARGGYEQYF. Here the CDR3 DNA reads TGCAGCGTTGCTCGGGGTGGCTACGAGCAGTACTTC.

Points on this clone: The junction does not match germline at one end; this may be a read error. The genes are TRBV30 and TRBJ1-5, with 8 positions matching TRBD1. This CDR3 has 13 residues. Germline lookup yields CDR1 GTSNPN and CDR2 SVGIG (reference sequence). CDR3 coding DNA: TGTGCCTGGAGCCCAGGGGGCAAGCAGCCCCAGCATTTT. This translates into CAWSPGGKQPQHF.

In this sample, this clone turned up a few times. The rearrangement joins TRBV5-4 to TRBJ2-7; 10 nucleotides line up with TRBD1. CDR3 length: 15 residues. Germline CDR1 is SGHNT and CDR2 is YYREEE (reference sequence). V was clipped by 4 bases and J by 3 bases; unmatched bases: 7. The CDR3 DNA reads TGTGCCAGCAGCCCCGGACAGGGGGATGACTACGAGCAGTACTTC. This codes for CASSPGQGDDYEQYF.

This clone was picked up one time. The V and J genes are TRBV5-6 and TRBJ2-7, with 10 bases fitting TRBD2. Per the germline V gene, CDR1 is SGHDT and CDR2 is YYEEEE. Trimming cost V 2 bases and J 4 bases; bases outside gene matches: 9. This CDR3 region has 16 residues. CDR3 DNA: TGTGCCAGCAGCTTCAGCGGGAGGGCCGTAGGGTACGAGCAGTACTTC. It encodes CASSFSGRAVGYEQYF.

The CDR3 sequence is CASTPGGGYTF. The DNA for the CDR3 is TGTGCCAGCACCCCCGGGGGAGGCTACACCTTC. This chain connects TRBV28 to TRBJ1-2; tentatively, D is TRBD1 (5 bases). Germline-derived CDR1 and CDR2 are MDHEN and SYDVKM. Trimming removed 7 bases at V and 8 bases at J, with 11 bases between. This CDR3 contains 11 residues.

This clone has a single count. The chain joins TRBV6-1 to TRBJ2-7; D gene ambiguous. The CDR3 is made up of 12 amino acids. From germline, CDR1 is MNHNS and CDR2 SASEGT. V was cut by 3 bases and J by 6 bases, with 9 bases left in between. CDR3 in amino acids: CASSDTFSEQYF. CDR3 nucleotide sequence: TGTGCCAGCAGTGATACGTTTAGCGAGCAGTACTTC.

The chain is built from TRBV7-2 and TRBJ2-5; D is ambiguous. The closer fit of TRBJ2-7 to the DNA end suggests the J call may be wrong. Germline values: CDR1 SGHTA, CDR2 FQGNSA. The CDR3 runs 13 residues. The CDR3 bases are TGTGCCAGCAGCCGACGCGTACGGGACGAGCAGTACTTC. Translating it yields CASSRRVRDEQYF.

Of note for this clone: This clone may be a read error of a much larger clone one base away. The chain uses TRBV7-9 and TRBJ2-3; D not resolved. Germline V lookup: CDR1 SEHNR, CDR2 FQNEAQ (reference sequence). This CDR3 is 13 amino acids long. V was trimmed by 1 base and J by 2 bases, leaving 4 bases between them. The CDR3 is CASSLVPTDTQYF. The DNA of the CDR3 is TGTGCCAGCAGCTTAGTTCCCACAGATACGCAGTATTTT.

This clone occurred once. This chain connects TRBV7-9 to TRBJ1-5, with 7 positions matching TRBD1. CDR3 length: 14 residues. The junction had 7 bases not matched to a gene; V was cut back by 4 bases and J by 7 bases. CDR1 and CDR2 (germline): SEHNR, FQNEAQ (reference sequence). This CDR3 is CASSWGQSGQPQHF. The CDR3 DNA sequence: TGTGCCAGCAGCTGGGGACAGTCCGGACAGCCCCAGCATTTT. The full variable domain, in which reference TRBV7-9 and TRBJ1-5 provide the parts outside the CDR3, is DTGVSQNPRHKITKRGQNVTFRCDPISEHNRLYWYRQTLGQGPEFLTYFQNEAQLEKSRLLSDRFSAERPKGSFSTLEIQRTEQGDSAMYLCASSWGQSGQPQHFGDGTRLSIL.

This chain links TRBV7-8 with TRBJ1-1; D is undetermined. V was pared by 6 bases and J by 6 bases, with 14 bases between. CDR1 and CDR2 from the germline V gene are SGHVS and FQNEAQ. This CDR3 contains 13 residues. The DNA of the CDR3 is TGTGCCAGCAGACAGACCCCGATTGCTGAAGCTTTCTTT. Amino acid sequence: CASRQTPIAEAFF.

The table lists this clone with many counts. The V call is TRBV2, the J call TRBJ1-5; TRBD1 is a possible D gene (6 bases). V shed 7 bases and J shed 0 bases, with 13 bases lying between them. The CDR3 loop spans 15 amino acids. The germline V gene has CDR1 SNHLY and CDR2 FYNNEI. The CDR3 region is CASTRTEYSNQPQHF. The CDR3 DNA follows: TGTGCCAGCACCCGGACAGAATATAGCAATCAGCCCCAGCATTTT. Full variable domain (remainder filled in from reference TRBV2 and TRBJ1-5): EPEVTQTPSHQVTQMGQEVILRCVPISNHLYFYWYRQILGQKVEFLVSFYNNEISEKSEIFDDQFSVERPDGSNFTLKIRSTKLEDSAMYFCASTRTEYSNQPQHFGDGTRLSIL.

This clone came up a few times. The chain joins TRBV14 to TRBJ2-4, with D possibly being TRBD2 (6 bases). The V and J ends lost 1 base and 8 bases respectively, with 15 bases between them. Germline lookup yields CDR1 SGHDN and CDR2 FVKESK. This CDR3 contains 15 residues. CDR3 sequence reads: CASSQGQGRRDIQYF. Here the CDR3 DNA reads TGTGCCAGCAGCCAAGGTCAAGGGAGGAGGGACATTCAGTACTTC.

The chain joins TRBV19 to TRBJ2-2; 8 bases line up with TRBD2. This CDR3 comprises 14 residues. Trimming removed 10 bases from V and 0 bases from J; junction bases left unmatched: 4. CDR1 is LNHDA and CDR2 is SQIVND in the germline V gene (reference sequence). As DNA, the CDR3 is TGTGCCACCTATAGCGGGGCGAACACCGGGGAGCTGTTTTTT. It encodes CATYSGANTGELFF.

The CDR3, as DNA: TGTGCCAGCAGCACAAGACAGGGCGCGTGGGAGCAGTACTTC. It is translated as CASSTRQGAWEQYF. The chain is built from TRBV13 and TRBJ2-7; 7 bases are a match to TRBD1. From germline, CDR1 is PRHDT and CDR2 FYEKMQ (reference sequence). The CDR3 runs 14 residues. V dropped 5 bases and J dropped 7; count of bases not matched to a gene: 11.